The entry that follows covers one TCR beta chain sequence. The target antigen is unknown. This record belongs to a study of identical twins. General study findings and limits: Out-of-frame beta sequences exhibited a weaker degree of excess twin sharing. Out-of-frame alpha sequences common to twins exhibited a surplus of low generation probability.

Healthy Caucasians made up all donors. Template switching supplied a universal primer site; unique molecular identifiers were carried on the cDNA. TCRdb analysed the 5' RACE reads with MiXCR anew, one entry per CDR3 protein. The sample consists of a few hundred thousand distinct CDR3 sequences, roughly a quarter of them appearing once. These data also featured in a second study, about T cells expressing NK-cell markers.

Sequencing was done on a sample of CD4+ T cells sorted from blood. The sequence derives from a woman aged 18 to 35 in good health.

CDR3 DNA: TGTGCCAGCAGCTTACTCGGCGGTGCCTACGAGCAGTACTTC. Its protein is CASSLLGGAYEQYF. The rearrangement joins TRBV7-2 to TRBJ2-7; no clear D. V was cut by 2 bases and J by 2 bases, with 10 bases left in between. The CDR3 is made up of 14 amino acids. Looked up from germline, CDR1 is SGHTA and CDR2 is FQGNSA.